The clone carrying this TCR beta chain came up many times. Its antigen is not known. Researchers took RNA transcripts and amplified the TCR beta CDR3 regions from them. Using the HTBI primer set, a first-round RT-PCR was run on the TCR CDR3. TCRdb re-analysed the multiplex PCR reads in MiXCR, keeping a single row per CDR3 protein. Of around 300,000 distinct CDR3 sequences in the sample, 14% were seen once. This entry comes from a study of T cells in Graves' hyperthyroidism and ophthalmopathy. Across the study: The initial diagnosis was the point when peripheral blood was collected, ahead of any treatment.

Study-wide results and caveats: Most expanded thyroid clonotypes above 0.001 recurred in blood.

Patients were excluded because of uncontrolled infection, other autoimmune disease, pregnancy or lactation. Isolation of PBMCs was performed on 10 ml fresh peripheral blood. Germline V gene lookup returns CDR1 MDHEN and CDR2 SYDVKM. The CDR3 totals 13 residues. The ends were cut back, 10 bases at V and 0 bases at J, with 7 bases in the middle. The sample consisted of blood. This sequence joins TRBV28 and TRBJ1-6; no definite D call. The TCR comes from a woman under 40 with Graves' hyperthyroidism. The CDR3 region has the DNA TGTGCCACTATAAGCTCCTATAATTCACCCCTCCACTTT. Translating it yields CATISSYNSPLHF.